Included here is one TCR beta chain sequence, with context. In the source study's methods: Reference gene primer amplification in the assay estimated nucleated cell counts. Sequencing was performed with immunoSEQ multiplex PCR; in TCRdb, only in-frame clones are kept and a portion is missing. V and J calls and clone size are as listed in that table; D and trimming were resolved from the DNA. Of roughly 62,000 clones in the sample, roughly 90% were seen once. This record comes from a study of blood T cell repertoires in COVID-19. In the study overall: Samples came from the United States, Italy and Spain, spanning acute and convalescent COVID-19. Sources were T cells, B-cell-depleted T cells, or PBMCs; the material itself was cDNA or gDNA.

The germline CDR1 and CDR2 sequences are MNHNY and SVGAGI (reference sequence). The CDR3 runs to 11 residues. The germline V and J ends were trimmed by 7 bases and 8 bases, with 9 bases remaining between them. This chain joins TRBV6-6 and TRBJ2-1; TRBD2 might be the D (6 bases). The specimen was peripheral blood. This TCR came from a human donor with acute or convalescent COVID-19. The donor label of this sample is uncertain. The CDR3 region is CASTIADEQFF. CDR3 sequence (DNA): TGTGCCAGCACCATAGCGGATGAGCAGTTCTTC.